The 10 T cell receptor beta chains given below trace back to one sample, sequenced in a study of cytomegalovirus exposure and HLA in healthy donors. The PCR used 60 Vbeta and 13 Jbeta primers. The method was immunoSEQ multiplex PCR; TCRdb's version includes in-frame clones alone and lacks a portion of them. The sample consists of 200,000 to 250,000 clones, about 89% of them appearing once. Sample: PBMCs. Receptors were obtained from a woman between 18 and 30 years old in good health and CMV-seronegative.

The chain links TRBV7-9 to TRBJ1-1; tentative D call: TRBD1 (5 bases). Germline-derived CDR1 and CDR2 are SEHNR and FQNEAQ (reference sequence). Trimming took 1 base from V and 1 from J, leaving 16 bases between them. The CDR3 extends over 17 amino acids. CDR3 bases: TGTGCCAGCAGCTTAGGGTGGGCGGGGGATCGGAACACTGAAGCTTTCTTT. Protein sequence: CASSLGWAGDRNTEAFF.

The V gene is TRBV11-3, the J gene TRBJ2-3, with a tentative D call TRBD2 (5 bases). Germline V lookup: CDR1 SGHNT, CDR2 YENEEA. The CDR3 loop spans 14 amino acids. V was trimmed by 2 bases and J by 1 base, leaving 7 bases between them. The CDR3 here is CASSLSRGTDTQYF. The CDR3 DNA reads TGTGCCAGCAGCTTATCGCGGGGCACAGATACGCAGTATTTT. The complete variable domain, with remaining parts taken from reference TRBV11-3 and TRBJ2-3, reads EAGVVQSPRYKIIEKKQPVAFWCNPISGHNTLYWYLQNLGQGPELLIRYENEEAVDDSQLPKDRFSAERLKGVDSTLKIQPAELGDSAVYLCASSLSRGTDTQYFGPGTRLTVL.

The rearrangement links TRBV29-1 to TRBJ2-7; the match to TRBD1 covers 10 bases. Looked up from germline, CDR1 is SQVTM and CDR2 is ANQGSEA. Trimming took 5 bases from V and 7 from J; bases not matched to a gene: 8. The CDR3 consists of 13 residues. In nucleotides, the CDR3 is TGCAGCGTTACCGGGACAGGGGCACGAGAGCAGTACTTC. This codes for CSVTGTGAREQYF.

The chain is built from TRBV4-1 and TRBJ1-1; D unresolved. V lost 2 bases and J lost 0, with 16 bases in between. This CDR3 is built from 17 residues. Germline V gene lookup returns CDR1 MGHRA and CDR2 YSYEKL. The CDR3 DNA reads TGCGCCAGCAGCCAATTCGGTTTCCGCGACATGAACACTGAAGCTTTCTTT. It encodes CASSQFGFRDMNTEAFF.

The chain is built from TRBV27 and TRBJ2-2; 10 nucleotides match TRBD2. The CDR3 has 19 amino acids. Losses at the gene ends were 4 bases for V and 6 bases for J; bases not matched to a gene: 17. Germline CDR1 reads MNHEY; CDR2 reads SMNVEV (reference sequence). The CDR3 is CASSSQGVLAGRGPGELFF. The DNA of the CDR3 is TGTGCCAGCAGTTCGCAAGGTGTACTAGCGGGGCGAGGTCCCGGGGAGCTGTTTTTT.

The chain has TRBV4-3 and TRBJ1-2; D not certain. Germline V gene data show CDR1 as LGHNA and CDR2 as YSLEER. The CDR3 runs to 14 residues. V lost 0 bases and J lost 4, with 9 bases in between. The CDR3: CASSQETGFYGYTF. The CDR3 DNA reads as TGCGCCAGCAGCCAAGAAACGGGATTCTATGGCTACACCTTC.

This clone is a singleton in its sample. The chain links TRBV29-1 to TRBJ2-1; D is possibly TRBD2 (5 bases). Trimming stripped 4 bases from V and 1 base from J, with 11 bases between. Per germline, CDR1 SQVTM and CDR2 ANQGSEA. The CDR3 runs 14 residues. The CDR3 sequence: CSVVKGASYNEQFF. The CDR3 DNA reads TGCAGCGTTGTAAAGGGAGCTTCCTACAATGAGCAGTTCTTC.

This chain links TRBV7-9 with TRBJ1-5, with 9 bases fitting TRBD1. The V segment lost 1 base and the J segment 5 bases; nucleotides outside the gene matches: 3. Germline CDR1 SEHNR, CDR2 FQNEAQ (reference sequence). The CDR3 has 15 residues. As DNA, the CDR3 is TGTGCCAGCAGCTTAGACAGGGGGCGGGATCAGCCCCAGCATTTT. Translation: CASSLDRGRDQPQHF.

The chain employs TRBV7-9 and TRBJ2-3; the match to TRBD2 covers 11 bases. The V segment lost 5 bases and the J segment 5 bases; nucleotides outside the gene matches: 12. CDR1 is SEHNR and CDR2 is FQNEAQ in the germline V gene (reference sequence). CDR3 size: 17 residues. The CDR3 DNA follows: TGTGCCAGCAGCCAAACTTTAGCGGGGGGGCAGCTAGATACGCAGTATTTT. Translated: CASSQTLAGGQLDTQYF.

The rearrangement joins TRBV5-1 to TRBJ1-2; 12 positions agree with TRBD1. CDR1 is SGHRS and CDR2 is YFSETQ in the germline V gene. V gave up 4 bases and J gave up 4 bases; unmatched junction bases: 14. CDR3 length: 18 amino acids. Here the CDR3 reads CASSPQGTGGLTFYGYTF. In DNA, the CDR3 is TGCGCCAGCAGCCCTCAAGGGACAGGGGGCCTCACTTTCTATGGCTACACCTTC.